Each of the 10 T cell receptor beta chains below was sequenced from the same sample in a study of blood T cell repertoires in COVID-19 (dated by TCRdb to between 2020 and 2021). Library preparation used the immunoSEQ multiplex PCR assay. TCRdb took this table from immuneACCESS and kept in-frame rearrangements with V and J called. Such tables lack part of the clones; where checked against another copy, unresolved V genes explain under half of the gap, and the rest is unexplained. The sample table lists some 80,000 clones, 70% to 85% of them with a count of one. Of the sample, 20% to 25% is held by the ten largest clones. Sequencing was carried out using peripheral blood. The receptors were gathered from a woman aged 45 to 65 with acute or convalescent COVID-19.

CDR3 region: CASSLFRGSTGELFF. CDR3 bases: TGTGCCAGCAGCTTGTTCAGGGGGTCCACCGGGGAGCTGTTTTTT. The chain is built from TRBV5-4 and TRBJ2-2; 7 nucleotides align to TRBD1. J gave up 4 bases and V 1 base, and 4 bases lay outside the gene matches. The CDR3 contains 15 residues. Germline CDR1 is SGHNT and CDR2 is YYREEE (reference sequence).

The V gene is TRBV5-1, the J gene TRBJ1-2; D might be TRBD1 (6 bases). CDR1 is SGHRS, CDR2 YFSETQ, per germline. V gave up 6 bases and J gave up 2 bases, with 11 bases separating them. The CDR3 covers 13 residues. The CDR3 loop reads CASNPGQNYGYTF. CDR3 in DNA: TGCGCCAGCAACCCTGGACAGAACTATGGCTACACCTTC. Looking up the rest from reference TRBV5-1 and TRBJ1-2 gives the full variable domain: KAGVTQTPRYLIKTRGQQVTLSCSPISGHRSVSWYQQTPGQGLQFLFEYFSETQRNKGNFPGRFSGRQFSNSRSEMNVSTLELGDSALYLCASNPGQNYGYTFGSGTRLTVV.

This chain joins TRBV7-8 and TRBJ1-1; D is uncertain. V lost 4 bases and J lost 4, with 10 bases in between. The CDR3 is made up of 13 amino acids. Looked up from germline, CDR1 is SGHVS and CDR2 is FQNEAQ. CDR3 nucleotides: TGTGCCAGCAGCTACACCGTAAGCACTGAAGCTTTCTTT. Translated, it gives CASSYTVSTEAFF.

The chain links TRBV7-2 to TRBJ1-4; tentative D call: TRBD1 (6 bases). Germline CDR1 and CDR2: SGHTA and FQGNSA. Trimming removed 4 bases at V and 7 bases at J, with 13 bases between. The CDR3 spans 14 residues. CDR3 residues: CASSSTGKLEKLFF. The CDR3 region has the DNA TGTGCCAGCAGCTCTACAGGGAAACTTGAAAAACTGTTTTTT.

This chain links TRBV27 with TRBJ1-2; tentatively, D is TRBD1 (6 bases). The germline gives CDR1 MNHEY, CDR2 SMNVEV (reference sequence). The CDR3 runs to 15 residues. V was trimmed by 2 bases and J by 4 bases, leaving 14 bases between them. For the CDR3, the DNA is TGTGCCAGCAGTTTAAGACAGGAGCGGAGCTATGGCTACACCTTC. It specifies CASSLRQERSYGYTF.

This chain joins TRBV5-1 and TRBJ2-1; no clear D. This CDR3 is 14 amino acids long. Trimming left V 6 bases short and J 9 bases short, with 19 bases between. Germline V gene sequence: CDR1 SGHRS, CDR2 YFSETQ. The CDR3 DNA reads TGCGCCAGCAAGCGAGTTCCCAGCCTTGGTGAGCAGTTCTTC. Its translation: CASKRVPSLGEQFF.

The chain joins TRBV27 to TRBJ1-5, with a possible D match to TRBD1 (5 bases). The CDR3 loop spans 15 amino acids. Germline V CDR1 and CDR2: MNHEY, SMNVEV (reference sequence). V lost 6 bases and J lost 6, with 18 bases in between. CDR3 DNA: TGTGCCAGCAGACCTCGCGCAGGGCCACTTCAGCCCCAGCATTTT. It yields the protein CASRPRAGPLQPQHF.

J is TRBJ2-7 and V is TRBV7-3; TRBD2 is a possible D gene (6 bases). Germline V gene lookup returns CDR1 SGHTA and CDR2 FQGTGA. There are 15 residues in the CDR3. V lost 5 bases, J lost 3 bases, and 17 bases lay in between. CDR3 sequence (DNA): TGTGCCAGCAGCCGCCTGGGGGGACCCGACTACGAGCAGTACTTC. It is translated as CASSRLGGPDYEQYF.

The chain couples TRBV20-1 to TRBJ2-3; 9 positions match TRBD2. CDR3 length: 15 amino acids. V shed 3 bases, J shed 4 bases, and the junction held 8 bases outside the gene matches. CDR1 DFQATT and CDR2 SNEGSKA come from the germline V gene (reference sequence). CDR3: CSASPLAGAADTQYF. DNA for the CDR3: TGCAGTGCTAGTCCCTTAGCGGGAGCGGCAGATACGCAGTATTTT.

The chain has TRBV6-2 or TRBV6-3 and TRBJ1-2; 7 bases fit TRBD1. Germline CDR1 MNHEY, CDR2 SVGEGT. The CDR3 contains 13 residues. J was trimmed by 4 bases and V by 5 bases; bases with no gene match: 4. The CDR3 region is CASSEDRSYGYTF. CDR3 nucleotides: TGTGCCAGCAGTGAGGACAGGTCCTATGGCTACACCTTC.